Shown below are 21 T cell receptor beta chains from a single sample sequenced in a study of CD8+CD57+ T cells in acquired aplastic anemia (dated by TCRdb to 2016 to 2019). Flow cytometry had shown CD8+CD57+ cell expansion in the patients selected for sequencing. TCRdb lists the instrument as Illumina HiSeq 2000. Genomic DNA served as template for TCR beta VDJ combination and CDR3 sequence profiling. TCRdb passed the public sequencing reads through fastp at Q25 and MiXCR, retaining productive beta sequences. Every CDR3 protein is listed once, alongside the most common genes and DNA of its rows. For this sample the table gives about 200,000 distinct CDR3 sequences, of which 65% were detected only once. Around 50% of the sample rests with the top ten. Sequenced input: sorted CD4+, CD8+, or CD8+CD57+ T cells (not recorded which) from PBMCs. These receptors were obtained from a human donor with aplastic anemia.

This clonotype occurred a few times. V gene TRBV10-3 combines with J gene TRBJ2-2, with D tentatively TRBD1 or TRBD2 (5 bases each). Germline assignment: CDR1 ENHRY and CDR2 SYGVKD. Trimming removed 6 bases at V and 1 base at J, with 9 bases between. The CDR3 totals 14 residues. CDR3 coding DNA: TGTGCCATCAGCGGGACGGTGAACACCGGGGAGCTGTTTTTT. As protein: CAISGTVNTGELFF.

The CDR3 DNA reads TGTGCCAGCAAAGCGGGATTGGGGGAGCAGTACTTC. Its translation: CASKAGLGEQYF. This sequence joins TRBV25-1 and TRBJ2-7; the match to TRBD2 covers 7 bases. The germline CDR1 and CDR2 sequences are MGHDK and SYGVNS. This CDR3 contains 12 residues. Trimming at V came to 7 bases and at J to 7 bases, leaving 7 bases not matched to a gene.

The chain links TRBV7-2 to TRBJ1-2; TRBD1 might be the D (5 bases). Germline CDR1 and CDR2: SGHTA and FQGNSA. V lost 6 bases and J lost 8, with 13 bases in between. CDR3 length equals 12 residues. CDR3 sequence reads: CASRPDRGGYTF. CDR3 DNA sequence: TGTGCCAGCAGACCCGACCGGGGGGGCTACACCTTC.

The CDR3 region has the DNA TGTGCCACCAGCAGAGGAGACATCATGTACTTC. Translation: CATSRGDIMYF. This chain uses TRBV15 with TRBJ2-7, with D unresolved. Germline V gene lookup returns CDR1 LNHNV and CDR2 YYDKDF (reference sequence). Trimming took 1 base from V and 12 from J, leaving 10 bases between them. The CDR3 runs to 11 residues.

V is TRBV5-4 and J is TRBJ2-7, with 7 bases aligning to TRBD2. This CDR3 has 14 amino acids. Trimming at V came to 2 bases and at J to 0 bases, leaving 2 bases not matched to a gene. Per germline, CDR1 SGHNT and CDR2 YYREEE (reference sequence). The CDR3 region is CASSFGTNSYEQYF. CDR3 in DNA: TGTGCCAGCAGCTTCGGGACTAACTCCTACGAGCAGTACTTC. The variable domain in full, with the rest retrieved from reference TRBV5-4 and TRBJ2-7, is ETGVTQSPTHLIKTRGQQVTLRCSSQSGHNTVSWYQQALGQGPQFIFQYYREEENGRGNFPPRFSGLQFPNYSSELNVNALELDDSALYLCASSFGTNSYEQYFGPGTRLTVT.

The chain combines TRBV5-4 with TRBJ2-6; either TRBD1 or TRBD2 may fit D (5 bases each). The CDR3 runs to 16 residues. V dropped 3 bases and J dropped 2 bases, with 12 bases sitting between them. From germline, CDR1 is SGHNT and CDR2 YYREEE (reference sequence). The DNA for the CDR3 is TGTGCCAGCAGCTCGGGGACCTTCCCTGGGGCCAACGTCCTGACTTTC. Translated, it gives CASSSGTFPGANVLTF.

This clonotype showed up just a few times. V gene TRBV25-1 combines with J gene TRBJ2-2, with D possibly matching TRBD1 (5 bases). From germline, CDR1 is MGHDK and CDR2 SYGVNS. The V end was cut by 0 bases, the J end by 2 bases, with 7 bases between. This CDR3 region has 15 residues. The CDR3 loop reads CASSEYQGNTGELFF. The DNA for the CDR3 is TGTGCCAGCAGTGAATACCAGGGAAACACCGGGGAGCTGTTTTTT.

The sample holds a few counts of this clonotype. CDR3 loop: CASSLEPGTDVTEQFF. CDR3 nucleotide sequence: TGCGCCAGCAGCTTGGAGCCCGGGACAGACGTGACCGAGCAGTTCTTC. This sequence joins TRBV5-1 and TRBJ2-1, with TRBD1 identical over 7 bases. Germline lookup yields CDR1 SGHRS and CDR2 YFSETQ. The CDR3 sequence is 16 residues long. Trimming removed 0 bases from V and 10 bases from J; junction bases left unmatched: 13. Full variable domain (rest looked up from reference TRBV5-1 and TRBJ2-1): KAGVTQTPRYLIKTRGQQVTLSCSPISGHRSVSWYQQTPGQGLQFLFEYFSETQRNKGNFPGRFSGRQFSNSRSEMNVSTLELGDSALYLCASSLEPGTDVTEQFFGPGTRLTVL.

This clonotype has just a few counts. The chain combines TRBV7-2 with TRBJ1-1, with 7 bases that match TRBD1. In germline, CDR1 is SGHTA, CDR2 FQGNSA. This CDR3 spans 14 amino acids. The V and J ends lost 4 bases and 4 bases, in that order; junction bases with no gene match: 6. The CDR3: CASSSQGFGTEAFF. In DNA form, the CDR3 reads TGTGCCAGCAGCTCACAGGGGTTCGGCACTGAAGCTTTCTTT. Full variable domain (outside the CDR3, taken from reference TRBV7-2 and TRBJ1-1): GAGVSQSPSNKVTEKGKDVELRCDPISGHTALYWYRQSLGQGLEFLIYFQGNSAPDKSGLPSDRFSAERTGGSVSTLTIQRTQQEDSAVYLCASSSQGFGTEAFFGQGTRLTVV.

In its sample, this clonotype was seen a few times. The chain joins TRBV9 to TRBJ1-6; TRBD1 matches at 10 bases. CDR1 and CDR2 from the germline V gene are SGDLS and YYNGEE. After removal of 3 bases from V and 5 bases from J, the junction contained 2 bases not matched to a gene. The CDR3 runs 15 residues. CDR3: CASSGGTGDNSPLHF. The CDR3 region has the DNA TGTGCCAGCAGCGGAGGGACAGGGGATAATTCACCCCTCCACTTT.

This chain connects TRBV20-1 to TRBJ1-2, with 10 bases identical to TRBD1. V dropped 3 bases and J dropped 4; count of bases not matched to a gene: 14. This CDR3 has 17 residues. Germline V CDR1 and CDR2: DFQATT, SNEGSKA (reference sequence). The CDR3 DNA sequence: TGCAGTGCTAGCCCCGGGACAGGGGAGTTGATTGCCTATGGCTACACCTTC. It encodes CSASPGTGELIAYGYTF.

A word on this clonotype: A read error may be the cause here, since a much bigger clone is one base away. It is likely a read error, because the conserved phenylalanine at the end of the CDR3 is missing. This chain uses TRBV28 with TRBJ1-4; D not resolved. CDR1 is MDHEN and CDR2 is SYDVKM in the germline V gene. This CDR3 is 15 amino acids long. V was cut by 3 bases and J by 0 bases, with 8 bases left in between. CDR3 sequence: CASSFSLTTNEKLFL. CDR3 nucleotide sequence: TGTGCCAGCAGTTTTAGCCTCACAACTAATGAAAAACTGTTTCTT.

This clonotype was recorded many times. This chain connects TRBV2 to TRBJ2-7, with D maybe TRBD1 (6 bases). CDR3 length: 14 residues. The germline V gene encodes CDR1 SNHLY and CDR2 FYNNEI. The V end was cut by 9 bases, the J end by 1 base, with 16 bases between. DNA of the CDR3: TGTGCCAGTTTCCTGGGGACAACGTCCTACGAGCAGTACTTC. Translation gives CASFLGTTSYEQYF.

CDR3 DNA sequence: TGTGCCAGCAGCCCTCAGAAGGGTAGCACTGAAGCTTTCTTT. Amino acids: CASSPQKGSTEAFF. The rearrangement uses TRBV9 and TRBJ1-1; no clear D. The CDR3 totals 14 residues. CDR1 and CDR2 from the germline V gene are SGDLS and YYNGEE. V lost 4 bases and J lost 4, with 14 bases in between.

The chain links TRBV7-3 to TRBJ1-3, with D tentatively TRBD1 (6 bases). V was clipped by 5 bases and J by 11 bases, with 16 bases between them. This CDR3 is built from 13 residues. Germline V CDR1 and CDR2: SGHTA, FQGTGA. The DNA for the CDR3 is TGTGCCAGCAGCCCACAGGGAACGGAGTCCATATATTTT. Its translation is CASSPQGTESIYF.

The J gene is TRBJ1-6, the V gene TRBV9; D is unresolved. This CDR3 contains 15 residues. Germline V gene sequence: CDR1 SGDLS, CDR2 YYNGEE. Trimming stripped 3 bases from V and 7 bases from J, with 14 bases between. CDR3 nucleotide sequence: TGTGCCAGCAGCGCCGTCGAGCTAAGCAATTCACCCCTCCACTTT. It codes for CASSAVELSNSPLHF.

This clonotype came up a few times. V is TRBV24-1 and J is TRBJ2-3, with 13 bases matching TRBD2. V shed 9 bases and J 5 bases; nucleotides not matched to a gene: 4. The CDR3 totals 14 residues. Germline V gives CDR1 KGHDR, CDR2 SFDVKD. CDR3 DNA sequence: TGTGCCACCGGACTAGCGGGAGTTGGAGATACGCAGTATTTT. Translating gives CATGLAGVGDTQYF.

V gene TRBV20-1 combines with J gene TRBJ2-3; 9 bases match TRBD1. After removal of 3 bases from V and 2 bases from J, the junction contained 12 bases not matched to a gene. Germline CDR1 and CDR2: DFQATT and SNEGSKA (reference sequence). The CDR3 contains 17 residues. CDR3 loop: CSARDGQGTVATDTQYF. The CDR3 region has the DNA TGCAGTGCTAGGGATGGACAGGGGACCGTAGCCACAGATACGCAGTATTTT.

The chain employs TRBV20-1 and TRBJ1-5; D unclear. Germline V gene lookup returns CDR1 DFQATT and CDR2 SNEGSKA (reference sequence). Trimming left V 5 bases short and J 4 bases short, with 9 bases between. The CDR3 contains 12 residues. CDR3: CSAGNTNQPQHF. The CDR3 bases are TGCAGTGCTGGAAACACGAATCAGCCCCAGCATTTT.

V and J are TRBV10-3 and TRBJ1-6, with D possibly being TRBD1 (5 bases). CDR1 and CDR2 (germline): ENHRY, SYGVKD. V was pared by 5 bases and J by 14 bases, with 10 bases between. The CDR3 consists of 11 residues. CDR3 residues: CAISYGTSLHF. The CDR3 coding sequence is TGTGCCATCAGTTACGGGACGTCCCTCCACTTT.

In nucleotides, the CDR3 is TGTGCCAGCAGCTTGGGTGGGGTACTCTCTGCTGGCTACACCTTC. It is translated as CASSLGGVLSAGYTF. The rearrangement uses TRBV5-8 and TRBJ1-2; D is unresolved. This CDR3 contains 15 residues. Germline V gene sequence: CDR1 SGHTS, CDR2 YDEGEE. Trimming took 0 bases from V and 7 from J, leaving 16 bases between them.